This T cell receptor beta chain was recorded in a study of regulatory T cells in long-lasting Graves disease (dated by TCRdb to the early 2020s). Turning to the overall study: Persistent Graves' disease was defined as persistently positive TSH receptor autoantibodies together with antithyroid drug treatment for over 5 years. Persistent Graves' disease patients were compared with newly diagnosed Graves' disease patients by peripheral blood TCR sequencing and RNA sequencing. The study was conducted in China and was registered as a clinical trial. A total of roughly 35 samples underwent TCR sequencing: 13 from persistent and approximately 20 from newly diagnosed Graves' disease patients. On average, persistent Graves' disease patients in the clinical cohort had been on antithyroid drugs for approximately ten years. The investigation overall reported the following: Compared with newly diagnosed patients, patients with persistent Graves' disease had lower TCR Shannon entropy and fewer highly expanded clones, which suggests clonal expansion. Sequencing and analysis were restricted to the TCR beta chain. Peripheral blood alone was examined, since thyroid tissue, which constituted the primary lesion, could not be accessed. A larger number of public clonotypes was shared among persistent patients (around 2,700) than among newly diagnosed patients (roughly 930). The authors acknowledged the small sample size as a limitation that may reduce accuracy. Preferential use of TRBV28, TRBJ1-2 and TRBJ2-5 was observed in persistent disease, whereas TRBV20-1 and TRBJ2-1 were favored in newly diagnosed disease.

Receptors were amplified or captured by multiplex PCR. Sequencing instrument: Illumina HiSeq 4000. iRepertoire HTBI primers and Arm-PCR amplification of CDR3 regions were used to construct TCR beta libraries. Before sequencing, the PCR products went through gel purification. The original pipeline was this. Across samples, some 62 TRBV and 12 to 15 TRBJ segments were identified and used for gene usage analysis of CDR3 amino acid clonotypes. Filtered high-quality paired reads were merged into contigs using COPE and FqMerger. BLAST was used to align contigs to the IMGT TRBV, TRBD and TRBJ reference genes, and CDR3 was defined following IMGT. Highly expanded clones were defined as clonotypes with a frequency above 0.1%. Repertoire diversity was measured by Shannon entropy, and V-J evenness by the Gini coefficient. Clonotypes shared by more than one individual were considered public. The raw public data were reprocessed by TCRdb itself: fastp quality trimming at Q25, MiXCR clonotype calling, in-frame beta chains only. Identical CDR3 proteins give one entry, which carries the most common genes and DNA. The V and J calls and clone size are TCRdb's, not the authors'. The sample profile shows approximately 690,000 distinct CDR3 sequences; around 30% of them were found once. Under 55% of the sample belongs to the ten largest clones.

Points on this clonotype: Its antigen target is currently unknown. No base qualities exist here, and no much larger clone lies one base off it.

The time point label here, explained by the study, means: persistent/refractory GD, antithyroid drugs over 5 years with positive TRAb. For both TCR sequencing and RNA sequencing, RNA was extracted from PBMCs using TRIzol. Graves' disease was diagnosed according to American Thyroid Association guidelines. Recruitment of patients was carried out at an endocrinology department in Xi'an, China. Each patient gave about 10 milliliters of peripheral blood, collected in an EDTA anticoagulant tube. Ficoll Paque Plus density gradient separation was used to isolate PBMCs, and no further T cell sorting was done. An Agilent 2100 Bioanalyzer and agarose gel were used to assess RNA quality, and a NanoDrop 2000 was used to measure RNA concentration. The CDR3 goes from the cysteine to the phenylalanine over 15 residues. CDR3 DNA only is kept here, 45 bases in frame from base 1. The germline V gene encodes CDR1 DFQATT and CDR2 SNEGSKA (reference sequence). V has 0 bases trimmed and J has 1 base trimmed; junction bases matching no gene number 4.

Here the chain combines TRBV20-1 and TRBJ2-5, with 8 bases matching TRBD1. The receptor's source is a female donor with Graves disease. The sample in question was peripheral blood mononuclear cells (PBMCs), obtained when the disease was refractory, from a patient treated with antithyroid drugs. The DNA is TGCAGTGCTAGAGATAGAGACAGGGGCCAAGAGACCCAGTACTTC. Its protein is CSARDRDRGQETQYF.